The table lists the clone carrying this T cell receptor beta chain with many counts. The target antigen is unknown. Attachment of unique molecular identifiers to individual cDNA molecules was performed. Via MiXCR, TCRdb re-called the 5' RACE reads, giving one row per CDR3 protein. The data show nearly 45,000 distinct CDR3 sequences, roughly 12% seen once. This record belongs to a study of early T cells in non-severe SARS-CoV-2 infection. The overall study: Chains were not paired, and sequencing was done on bulk RNA from unsorted whole blood. Study-wide findings and caveats: A preference for anti-spike CD8 responses marked VDJdb matching, which missed private and CD4 specificities.

The material sequenced was whole blood. This receptor was obtained from an adult who was a healthcare worker with PCR-confirmed SARS-CoV-2 infection or an uninfected control (not recorded which).

The CDR3 nucleotides are TGTGCCAGCAGTTTAACCAGGGGCTATGGGGCCAACGTCCTGACTTTC. Amino acid sequence: CASSLTRGYGANVLTF. V usage is TRBV27 and J usage is TRBJ2-6; D perhaps matches TRBD1 (6 bases). Germline-derived CDR1 and CDR2 are MNHEY and SMNVEV (reference sequence). The CDR3 extends over 16 amino acids. The V end lost 2 bases, the J end lost 3 bases, and 11 bases lay between the germline ends.